Only a few counts were recorded for the clone carrying this TCR beta chain. As yet, its antigen is unknown. Other DNA sequences in this sample translate to the same CDR3. This entry is derived from a study of chemoradiotherapy in HPV16-positive cancers. Whole-study context: Candidate HPV-specific T-cell clones and common TCR motifs came from functional assays in a couple of HPV16-positive patients.

The study, taken as a whole, reports: For HPV16-positive patients, expanding HPV-responsive T cells associated with longer recurrence-free survival. Non-HPV-specific T cells did not expand in tumors during treatment, whereas candidate HPV-specific clones and E7-related motifs did.

The method was immunoSEQ multiplex PCR; TCRdb's version includes in-frame clones alone and lacks a portion of them. The table includes 4,500 to 6,500 clones, around four fifths detected once. Trimming left V 0 bases short and J 1 base short, with 7 bases between. The CDR3 contains 15 residues. The germline V gene has CDR1 MGHRA and CDR2 YSYEKL. The clonotype originates from a human donor with HPV-associated anogenital cancer. The genes are TRBV4-1 and TRBJ1-5; maybe TRBD1 (5 bases). The specimen was taken from a patient who underwent chemoradiotherapy. CDR3 residues: CASSQDQGSNQPQHF. In DNA, the CDR3 is TGCGCCAGCAGCCAAGATCAGGGCAGCAATCAGCCCCAGCATTTT.